The next 15 T cell receptor beta chains were all read from a single sample in a study of T cells expressing NK-cell markers (TCRdb year 2020). The library relied on 5' RACE. TCRdb shows the sequencer as Illumina HiSeq 2000. Based on TCRdb reprocessing of the reads, there is one entry per CDR3 protein sequence, and DNA is missing. The table held for this sample gives about 300,000 distinct CDR3 sequences. The biggest ten clones account for more than 3.5% of the sample. The specimen was blood T cells: a sorted CD56 or NKG2C T cell subset, CD4+ or CD8+ T cells, or bulk PBMC T cells (not recorded which). Source of these receptors: a woman between 18 and 70 years old in good health.

The chain is built from TRBV5-1 and TRBJ2-5; TCRdb selects TRBD2, and the lack of DNA leaves this call unchecked. From germline, CDR1 is SGHRS and CDR2 YFSETQ. This CDR3 is 11 amino acids long. The CDR3: CASTSEETQYF.

The chain is built from TRBV7-2 and TRBJ2-3; without DNA, the TCRdb call of TRBD2 cannot be checked. CDR3 length: 13 residues. Per the germline V gene, CDR1 is SGHTA and CDR2 is FQGNSA. CDR3: CASRPGLVDTQYF.

V usage is TRBV9 and J usage is TRBJ2-1; TCRdb gives TRBD2 as the D gene, but with no DNA this cannot be confirmed. The CDR3 covers 19 residues. The germline V gene encodes CDR1 SGDLS and CDR2 YYNGEE. CDR3: CASSTQGLAVQSGSNEQFF. The full variable domain, rest sourced from reference TRBV9 and TRBJ2-1, is DSGVTQTPKHLITATGQRVTLRCSPRSGDLSVYWYQQSLDQGLQFLIQYYNGEERAKGNILERFSAQQFPDLHSELNLSSLELGDSALYFCASSTQGLAVQSGSNEQFFGPGTRLTVL.

This chain connects TRBV7-6 to TRBJ2-5; TCRdb names TRBD1, which stays unverified in the absence of DNA. The germline gives CDR1 SGHVS, CDR2 FNYEAQ. CDR3 length: 16 amino acids. CDR3 sequence: CASSLRGAGAKETQYF. The full variable domain, its missing parts supplied by reference TRBV7-6 and TRBJ2-5, is GAGVSQSPRYKVTKRGQDVALRCDPISGHVSLYWYRQALGQGPEFLTYFNYEAQQDKSGLPNDRFSAERPEGSISTLTIQRTEQRDSAMYRCASSLRGAGAKETQYFGPGTRLLVL.

The J gene is TRBJ2-2, the V gene TRBV7-2; the TRBD1 assignment by TCRdb is unverifiable without DNA. The CDR3 is 15 residues long. Per germline, CDR1 SGHTA and CDR2 FQGNSA. CDR3 region: CASSPPGRGTGELFF.

The chain is built from TRBV5-1 and TRBJ1-1. The germline V gene has CDR1 SGHRS and CDR2 YFSETQ. There are 14 residues in the CDR3. CDR3 sequence: CASSLTDGTAEAFF.

The chain couples TRBV5-6 to TRBJ1-2. The CDR3 has 13 residues. Germline V gives CDR1 SGHDT, CDR2 YYEEEE. CDR3 region: CASSEPGAWGYTF.

CDR3 residues: CASSLGTKGSPFF. The chain recombines TRBV7-9 with TRBJ2-1; the TRBD2 assignment by TCRdb is unverifiable without DNA. Germline V CDR1 and CDR2: SEHNR, FQNEAQ (reference sequence). CDR3 size: 13 residues.

V and J are TRBV20-1 and TRBJ2-5. Germline CDR1 DFQATT, CDR2 SNEGSKA (reference sequence). This CDR3 has 12 residues. CDR3 region: CSARGDKETQYF.

The chain employs TRBV4-3 and TRBJ1-2. CDR3 size: 16 residues. CDR1 is LGHNA, CDR2 YSLEER, per germline. The CDR3 region is CASSQAGGSFGYGYTF.

V usage is TRBV12-3 or TRBV12-4 and J usage is TRBJ2-7; TCRdb lists TRBD2, though no DNA is available to test this call. There are 15 residues in the CDR3. The CDR3 region is CASSLTGDFNYEQYF.

The genes are TRBV3-1 and TRBJ1-1. CDR3 length: 13 residues. CDR1 is LGHDT and CDR2 is YNNKEL in the germline V gene (reference sequence). The CDR3 spells CASSQATKGTAFF.

The genes are TRBV7-8 and TRBJ1-5. CDR1 is SGHVS, CDR2 FQNEAQ, per germline. There are 13 residues in the CDR3. The CDR3: CASSLGPNQPQHF.

The chain is built from TRBV3-1 and TRBJ2-1; with no DNA, the TCRdb D assignment of TRBD2 cannot be verified. In germline, CDR1 is LGHDT, CDR2 YNNKEL (reference sequence). CDR3 length: 17 amino acids. CDR3 residues: CASSQPGLAGGVVEQFF.

The chain has TRBV27 and TRBJ2-1; TCRdb gives TRBD1 as the D gene, but with no DNA this cannot be confirmed. CDR3 length: 16 residues. Germline CDR1 is MNHEY and CDR2 is SMNVEV (reference sequence). The CDR3 sequence is CASSGSRGRGDNEQFF.